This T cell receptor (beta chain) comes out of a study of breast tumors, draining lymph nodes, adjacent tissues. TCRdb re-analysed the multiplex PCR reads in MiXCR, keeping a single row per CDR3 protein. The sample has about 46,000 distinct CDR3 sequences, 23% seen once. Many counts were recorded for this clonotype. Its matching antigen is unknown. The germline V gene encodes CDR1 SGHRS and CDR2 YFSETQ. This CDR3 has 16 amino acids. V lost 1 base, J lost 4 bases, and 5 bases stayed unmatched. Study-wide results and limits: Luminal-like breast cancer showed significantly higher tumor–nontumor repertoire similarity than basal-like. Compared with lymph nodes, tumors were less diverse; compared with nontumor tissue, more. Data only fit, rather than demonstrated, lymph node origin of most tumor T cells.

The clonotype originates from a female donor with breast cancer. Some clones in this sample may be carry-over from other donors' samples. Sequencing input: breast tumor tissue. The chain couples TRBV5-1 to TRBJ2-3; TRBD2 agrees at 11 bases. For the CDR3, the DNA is TGCGCCAGCAGCTTGAACCCTAGCGGGGGGTCAGATACGCAGTATTTT. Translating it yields CASSLNPSGGSDTQYF.